A selection of T cell receptor beta chains follows, all from one sample in a study of T cell responses to AZD1222 COVID-19 vaccine. Sequencing was performed with immunoSEQ multiplex PCR; in TCRdb, only in-frame clones are kept and a portion is missing. This table holds 150,000 to 200,000 clones, almost 90% found once. The sequencing used peripheral blood, collected 28 days after the second AZD1222 dose. These receptor sequences come from an adult who received the AZD1222 COVID-19 vaccine. The CDR3 runs from the conserved cysteine through the conserved F or W. The D gene is left open where the match is weak. Clone sizes are given selectively: once, few, many, or a class where the clone is expanded.

v_call,j_call,d_call,clone_size,cdr3_aa,cdr3_nt
TRBV11-2,TRBJ2-7,NA,NA,CASSPLRGALDEQYF,TGTGCCAGCAGCCCCTTACGGGGGGCGCTCGACGAGCAGTACTTC
TRBV9,TRBJ1-1,NA,NA,CASSSGVGRPTEAFF,TGTGCCAGCAGCTCAGGGGTGGGGAGGCCCACTGAAGCTTTCTTT
TRBV5-4,TRBJ1-2,NA,NA,CASSPRRVNYGYTF,TGTGCCAGCAGCCCCAGAAGAGTTAACTATGGCTACACCTTC
TRBV28,TRBJ1-3,NA,once,CASSFLRNTIYF,TGTGCCAGCAGTTTCTTGAGGAACACCATATATTTT
TRBV6-5,TRBJ2-2,TRBD1,NA,CASTRDSQGTGELFF,TGTGCCAGCACCAGGGACAGCCAGGGGACCGGGGAGCTGTTTTTT
TRBV6-5,TRBJ1-5,NA,once,CASSRRGYDQPQHF,TGTGCCAGCAGTCGAAGAGGGTACGATCAGCCCCAGCATTTT
TRBV6-5,TRBJ1-3,NA,NA,CASSYSSVGNTIYF,TGTGCCAGCAGTTACTCATCGGTTGGAAACACCATATATTTT
TRBV5-1,TRBJ1-3,NA,NA,CASSLAPLTGTGNTIYF,TGCGCCAGCAGCTTGGCCCCTTTAACAGGGACTGGAAACACCATATATTTT
TRBV9,TRBJ2-7,TRBD1,NA,CASSARTGGGEQYF,TGTGCCAGCAGCGCCAGGACAGGGGGCGGCGAGCAGTACTTC
TRBV19,TRBJ1-2,TRBD1,NA,CASSIDLLGQGYGYTF,TGTGCCAGTAGTATAGATCTATTGGGACAGGGCTATGGCTACACCTTC
TRBV2,TRBJ2-4,NA,NA,CASKVGGNIQYF,TGTGCCAGCAAAGTAGGAGGAAACATTCAGTACTTC
TRBV19,TRBJ2-5,TRBD1,once,CASTPGPPGQGIQETQYF,TGTGCCAGTACCCCCGGGCCTCCGGGACAGGGGATTCAAGAGACCCAGTACTTC
TRBV19,TRBJ2-1,NA,NA,CASSIGGRTAYNEQFF,TGTGCCAGTAGTATAGGAGGAAGGACAGCCTACAATGAGCAGTTCTTC
TRBV4-2,TRBJ2-7,TRBD2,NA,CASSPGTSGENYEQYF,TGTGCCAGCAGCCCGGGGACTAGCGGGGAGAACTACGAGCAGTACTTC
TRBV3-1/TRBV3-2,TRBJ2-7,TRBD1,NA,CASSLQGTGHYEQYF,TGTGCCAGCAGCCTACAAGGGACAGGGCACTACGAGCAGTACTTC
TRBV6-5,TRBJ1-4,TRBD1,NA,CASSRTGAPNEKLFF,TGTGCCAGCAGTAGAACAGGGGCACCGAATGAAAAACTGTTTTTT
TRBV19,TRBJ1-1,NA,NA,CASSTRGGTEAFF,TGTGCCAGTAGTACCAGGGGAGGCACTGAAGCTTTCTTT
TRBV12-5,TRBJ2-3,TRBD2,NA,CASGLGLAGGMNTQYF,TGTGCTAGTGGTCTGGGACTAGCGGGGGGCATGAATACGCAGTATTTT
TRBV29-1,TRBJ1-1,TRBD1,NA,CSVERGTTGAEAFF,TGCAGCGTTGAAAGGGGCACGACAGGGGCTGAAGCTTTCTTT
TRBV7-3,TRBJ1-6,NA,NA,CASSLKARGVSPLHF,TGTGCCAGCAGCTTAAAGGCCAGGGGCGTTTCACCCCTCCACTTT
TRBV27,TRBJ2-2,TRBD2,NA,CASSSGGGTNTGELFF,TGTGCCAGCAGTTCCGGCGGGGGGACGAACACCGGGGAGCTGTTTTTT
TRBV9,TRBJ2-3,NA,NA,CASSVAEGLFPTDTQYF,TGTGCCAGCAGCGTAGCGGAGGGACTTTTCCCCACAGATACGCAGTATTTT
TRBV3-1/TRBV3-2,TRBJ2-5,TRBD1,NA,CASSQGDSRPETQYF,TGTGCCAGCAGCCAAGGGGACAGTCGGCCAGAGACCCAGTACTTC
TRBV6-5,TRBJ2-1,NA,medium-sized,CASSYVGGEQFF,TGTGCCAGCAGTTACGTGGGCGGTGAGCAGTTCTTC
TRBV2,TRBJ2-5,NA,NA,CASTAGRETQYF,TGTGCCAGCACGGCAGGGCGGGAGACCCAGTACTTC
TRBV14,TRBJ2-7,NA,NA,CASSQEQGSYEQYF,TGTGCCAGCAGCCAAGAGCAGGGTTCCTACGAGCAGTACTTC
TRBV12-3/TRBV12-4,TRBJ1-3,NA,few,CASSLEPLAIYF,TGTGCCAGCAGTTTGGAACCGCTGGCCATATATTTT
TRBV30,TRBJ1-1,NA,NA,CAWDPDGLGTEAFF,TGTGCCTGGGACCCGGACGGGCTGGGCACTGAAGCTTTCTTT
TRBV5-4,TRBJ2-3,TRBD2,once,CASSLGGGAVTDTQYF,TGTGCCAGCAGCTTGGGCGGGGGGGCCGTTACAGATACGCAGTATTTT
TRBV7-6,TRBJ1-3,NA,NA,CASSLDQGSGGNTIYF,TGTGCCAGCAGCTTAGATCAGGGATCGGGTGGAAACACCATATATTTT
TRBV25-1,TRBJ1-4,TRBD1,NA,CASSETGGDEKLFF,TGTGCCAGCAGTGAAACAGGGGGGGATGAAAAACTGTTTTTT
TRBV6-4,TRBJ1-1,NA,NA,CASSDSKSGRVNTEAFF,TGTGCCAGCAGTGACTCGAAGTCTGGCAGGGTGAACACTGAAGCTTTCTTT
TRBV18,TRBJ2-5,TRBD2,NA,CASSPTSGGARGETQYF,TGTGCCAGCTCACCAACAAGCGGGGGGGCCCGGGGAGAGACCCAGTACTTC
TRBV20-1,TRBJ1-5,NA,NA,CSASSGMNSNQPQHF,TGCAGTGCTAGTTCAGGAATGAATAGCAATCAGCCCCAGCATTTT
TRBV6-5,TRBJ2-7,TRBD2,NA,CASRLNGGGSYEQYF,TGTGCCAGCAGACTTAATGGGGGGGGCTCCTACGAGCAGTACTTC
TRBV19,TRBJ1-3,NA,once,CASIPGTSGNTIYF,TGTGCCAGTATCCCCGGGACCTCTGGAAACACCATATATTTT
TRBV28,TRBJ2-7,TRBD2,NA,CASSPGGGTYEQYF,TGTGCCAGCAGTCCCGGCGGGGGGACCTACGAGCAGTACTTC
TRBV5-1,TRBJ1-1,NA,NA,CASSFGQSMNTEAFF,TGCGCCAGCAGCTTCGGACAGTCAATGAACACTGAAGCTTTCTTT
TRBV19,TRBJ1-1,NA,NA,CASSTPETSNTEAFF,TGTGCCAGTAGTACCCCCGAGACGTCGAACACTGAAGCTTTCTTT
TRBV19,TRBJ2-2,TRBD2,NA,CASSIRPSGGFPGELFF,TGTGCCAGTAGTATAAGGCCCAGCGGGGGGTTCCCCGGGGAGCTGTTTTTT
TRBV7-9,TRBJ1-4,TRBD1,NA,CASSFGQGEKLFF,TGTGCCAGCAGCTTTGGACAGGGAGAAAAACTGTTTTTT
TRBV4-3,TRBJ2-3,NA,few,CASSQGSRTDTQYF,TGCGCCAGCAGCCAGGGGTCACGCACAGATACGCAGTATTTT
TRBV29-1,TRBJ2-7,TRBD1,NA,CSVLPGQGLYEQYF,TGCAGCGTTCTCCCCGGACAGGGATTATACGAGCAGTACTTC
TRBV4-3,TRBJ2-1,TRBD1,NA,CASSRRTGGSYNEQFF,TGCGCCAGCAGCCGTAGAACAGGGGGCAGTTACAATGAGCAGTTCTTC
TRBV11-1,TRBJ1-1,NA,NA,CASSFGELAAFF,TGTGCCAGCAGCTTTGGGGAACTGGCAGCTTTCTTT
TRBV9,TRBJ1-1,NA,once,CASSVAGGLNTEAFF,TGTGCCAGCAGCGTAGCTGGCGGGTTGAACACTGAAGCTTTCTTT
TRBV6-5,TRBJ1-4,NA,NA,CASSKGEPGNEKLFF,TGTGCCAGCAGCAAAGGGGAGCCAGGGAATGAAAAACTGTTTTTT
TRBV5-4,TRBJ1-2,NA,few,CASSPTLNYGYTF,TGTGCCAGCAGTCCGACGTTAAACTATGGCTACACCTTC
TRBV5-6,TRBJ1-1,NA,NA,CASSSRVGTEAFF,TGTGCCAGCAGCTCCCGGGTGGGCACTGAAGCTTTCTTT
TRBV5-3,TRBJ1-5,TRBD1,NA,CARRPDRKGPNSNQPQHF,TGTGCCAGAAGACCGGACAGGAAAGGTCCTAATAGCAATCAGCCCCAGCATTTT